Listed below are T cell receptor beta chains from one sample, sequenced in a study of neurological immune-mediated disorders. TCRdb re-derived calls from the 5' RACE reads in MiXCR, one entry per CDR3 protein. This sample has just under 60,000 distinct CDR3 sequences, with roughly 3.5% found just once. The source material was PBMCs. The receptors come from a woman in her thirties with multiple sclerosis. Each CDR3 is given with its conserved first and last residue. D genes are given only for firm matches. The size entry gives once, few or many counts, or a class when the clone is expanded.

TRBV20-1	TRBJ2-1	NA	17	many	TGCAGTGCTAGAGATAAAGGGGATCCGGGGATCTACAATGAGCAGTTCTTC	CSARDKGDPGIYNEQFF
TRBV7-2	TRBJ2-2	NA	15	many	TGTGCCAGCAGCTTAGTGCGGGATTCCACCGGGGAGCTGTTTTTT	CASSLVRDSTGELFF
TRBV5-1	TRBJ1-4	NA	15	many	TGCGCCAGCAGCTTGGCCGCAGGGAATAATGAAAAACTGTTTTTT	CASSLAAGNNEKLFF
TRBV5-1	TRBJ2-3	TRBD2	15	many	TGCGCCAGCAGCTCCGCGGTAGCGGGTAGAGATACGCAGTATTTT	CASSSAVAGRDTQYF
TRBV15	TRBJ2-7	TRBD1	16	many	TGTGCCACCAGCAGGGAGTTGACAGGGGTGAACGCGGAGCAGTACTTC	CATSRELTGVNAEQYF
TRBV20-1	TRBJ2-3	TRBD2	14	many	TGCAGTGCTAGTAGCGGGAGTCAGTCAGATACGCAGTATTTT	CSASSGSQSDTQYF
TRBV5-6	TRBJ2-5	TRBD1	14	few	TGTGCCAGCAGCGGATGGACAGGAGGAGAGACCCAGTACTTC	CASSGWTGGETQYF
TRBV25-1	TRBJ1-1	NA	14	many	TGTGCCAGCAGTATTGGGGGGCGGGAGACTGAAGCTTTCTTT	CASSIGGRETEAFF
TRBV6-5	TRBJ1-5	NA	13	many	TGTGCCAGCAGAGGGCCTTTGGAACAGCCCCAGCATTTT	CASRGPLEQPQHF
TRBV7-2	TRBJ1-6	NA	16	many	TGTGCCAGCAGCTTAGACGTACAGCGATTGAGTTCACCCCTCCACTTT	CASSLDVQRLSSPLHF
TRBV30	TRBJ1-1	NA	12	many	TGTGCCTGGAGTGTTATGGGCCTTGAAGCTTTCTTT	CAWSVMGLEAFF